Below are 10 T cell receptor beta chains sequenced from a single sample in a study of T cell responses to AZD1222 COVID-19 vaccine. The data were produced by immunoSEQ multiplex PCR, yet TCRdb's version contains in-frame clones alone and is incomplete. Here the sample spans about 120,000 clones, around 83% being singletons. The input for sequencing was peripheral blood, taken 28 days after the second AZD1222 dose. These receptors all stem from an adult who received the AZD1222 COVID-19 vaccine.

The chain joins TRBV7-9 to TRBJ1-1; D remains ambiguous. Germline V CDR1 and CDR2: SEHNR, FQNEAQ (reference sequence). The CDR3 runs 14 residues. Trimming stripped 3 bases from V and 1 base from J, with 9 bases between. In DNA, the CDR3 is TGTGCCAGCAGCTTCACCGGACGGAACACTGAAGCTTTCTTT. Translating it yields CASSFTGRNTEAFF. The variable domain in full, completed from reference TRBV7-9 and TRBJ1-1, reads DTGVSQNPRHKITKRGQNVTFRCDPISEHNRLYWYRQTLGQGPEFLTYFQNEAQLEKSRLLSDRFSAERPKGSFSTLEIQRTEQGDSAMYLCASSFTGRNTEAFFGQGTRLTVV.

The V call is TRBV5-1, the J call TRBJ1-1, with a weak D call TRBD1 (6 bases). This CDR3 contains 16 residues. The V end was cut by 4 bases, the J end by 0 bases, with 16 bases between. Germline V gene data show CDR1 as SGHRS and CDR2 as YFSETQ. CDR3 in amino acids: CASSPQTGRMNTEAFF. The DNA of the CDR3 is TGCGCCAGCAGCCCGCAAACAGGGCGAATGAACACTGAAGCTTTCTTT. The full variable domain, in which reference TRBV5-1 and TRBJ1-1 provide the parts outside the CDR3, is KAGVTQTPRYLIKTRGQQVTLSCSPISGHRSVSWYQQTPGQGLQFLFEYFSETQRNKGNFPGRFSGRQFSNSRSEMNVSTLELGDSALYLCASSPQTGRMNTEAFFGQGTRLTVV.

This clone was seen a handful of times. V gene TRBV15 combines with J gene TRBJ1-5; D may be TRBD1 (5 bases). CDR1 and CDR2 (germline): LNHNV, YYDKDF (reference sequence). Trimming took off 3 bases at V and 3 bases at J, with 12 bases between the two ends. This CDR3 is built from 15 residues. The CDR3, as DNA: TGTGCCACCAGCAGGGACAAGGGGCACAATCAGCCCCAGCATTTT. Encoded protein: CATSRDKGHNQPQHF.

The chain is built from TRBV27 and TRBJ2-7; TRBD1 agrees at 7 bases. This CDR3 comprises 15 residues. Germline loops: CDR1 MNHEY, CDR2 SMNVEV (reference sequence). V lost 2 bases, J lost 5 bases, and 9 bases stayed unmatched. CDR3 sequence: CASSLRPGGIDEQYF. The CDR3 DNA reads TGTGCCAGCAGTTTAAGGCCAGGGGGTATCGACGAGCAGTACTTC.

V and J are TRBV5-1 and TRBJ2-3; D is uncertain. The V end was cut by 3 bases, the J end by 12 bases, with 8 bases between. The CDR3 runs to 10 residues. The germline CDR1 and CDR2 sequences are SGHRS and YFSETQ. CDR3 in DNA: TGCGCCAGCAGCTGGGCTATACAGTATTTT. It codes for CASSWAIQYF.

The genes are TRBV5-1 and TRBJ2-2; D possibly corresponds to TRBD1 (5 bases). Germline CDR1 and CDR2: SGHRS and YFSETQ. With 4 bases removed from V and 1 base from J, the gap between germline ends came to 11 bases. The CDR3 is 15 residues long. As DNA, the CDR3 is TGCGCCAGCAGCGTCAGGGTGGAGAACACCGGGGAGCTGTTTTTT. Protein: CASSVRVENTGELFF.

This chain uses TRBV28 with TRBJ2-7; 7 bases are a match to TRBD1. Germline assignment: CDR1 MDHEN and CDR2 SYDVKM. The CDR3 is 16 residues long. V lost 7 bases, J lost 2 bases, and 14 bases stayed unmatched. DNA of the CDR3: TGTGCCAGCACCCCCCAAGACAGGGAACCCACCTACGAGCAGTACTTC. It yields the protein CASTPQDREPTYEQYF.

The gene calls are TRBV4-3 and TRBJ1-3; D uncertain. The CDR3 is 13 amino acids. In germline, CDR1 is LGHNA, CDR2 YSLEER. Trimming took off 1 base at V and 3 bases at J, with 4 bases between the two ends. The CDR3 nucleotides read TGCGCCAGCAGCCAAGTGATTGGAAACACCATATATTTT. Protein sequence: CASSQVIGNTIYF.

This rearrangement joins TRBV19 to TRBJ1-2; no clear D. CDR1 and CDR2 from the germline V gene are LNHDA and SQIVND (reference sequence). V dropped 5 bases and J dropped 3 bases, with 13 bases sitting between them. The CDR3 is 14 residues long. The CDR3, as DNA: TGTGCCAGTAGTGCGGGCTCGGAATACTATGGCTACACCTTC. Encoded protein: CASSAGSEYYGYTF.

The chain combines TRBV6-4 with TRBJ2-5; D is ambiguous. The V end lost 5 bases, the J end lost 5 bases, and 9 bases lay between the germline ends. Germline CDR1 MRHNA, CDR2 SNTAGT. The CDR3 sequence is 12 residues long. CDR3 amino acids: CASSTARETQYF. CDR3 DNA: TGTGCCAGCAGTACGGCCCGGGAGACCCAGTACTTC.